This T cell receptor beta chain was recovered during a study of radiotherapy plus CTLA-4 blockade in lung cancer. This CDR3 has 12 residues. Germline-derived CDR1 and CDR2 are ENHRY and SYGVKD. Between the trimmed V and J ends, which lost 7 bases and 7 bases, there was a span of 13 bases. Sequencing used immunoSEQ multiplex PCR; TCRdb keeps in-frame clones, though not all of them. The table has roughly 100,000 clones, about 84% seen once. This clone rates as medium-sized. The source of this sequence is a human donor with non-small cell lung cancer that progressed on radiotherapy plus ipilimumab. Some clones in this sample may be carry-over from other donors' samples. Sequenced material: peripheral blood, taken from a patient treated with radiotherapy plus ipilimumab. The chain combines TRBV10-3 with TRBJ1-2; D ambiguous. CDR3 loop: CAINGDDGGYTF. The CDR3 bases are TGTGCCATCAACGGAGATGACGGTGGCTACACCTTC.